The 26 T cell receptor beta chains presented below share a single source sample, sequenced in a study of read filtering for tumor transcriptome and immune sequencing. This library used roughly 400 ng RNA and molecular barcoded adaptors spanning alpha/delta and beta/gamma chains. MiXCR, run by TCRdb on the reads, gives a single entry per CDR3 protein. The sample gives more than 100,000 distinct CDR3 sequences, over 10% of which show up once; 9.5% to 12% is in the top ten. Specimen: a population of CD138-negative cells sorted from bone marrow. Receptor source: a donor at least 40 years old with multiple myeloma.

This clonotype was counted ten times or more. The chain recombines TRBV7-3 with TRBJ1-1; TRBD1 might be the D (5 bases). The germline V gene encodes CDR1 SGHTA and CDR2 FQGTGA. The CDR3 is 14 amino acids. V dropped 5 bases and J dropped 1 base, with 11 bases sitting between them. CDR3 coding DNA: TGTGCCAGCAGCGCCGGTGGGGGGAACACTGAAGCTTTCTTT. It specifies CASSAGGGNTEAFF.

This clonotype was seen at least ten times. The J gene is TRBJ2-1, the V gene TRBV5-1; the D is unclear. The CDR3 has 15 residues. The V end was cut by 4 bases, the J end by 9 bases, with 20 bases between. The germline gives CDR1 SGHRS, CDR2 YFSETQ. CDR3 coding DNA: TGCGCCAGCAGCCCGGGCCAACTTTCCTGGAGTGAGCAGTTCTTC. Its protein is CASSPGQLSWSEQFF.

This clonotype was seen ten or more times. The rearrangement links TRBV29-1 to TRBJ2-2; D call uncertain. Germline CDR1 and CDR2: SQVTM and ANQGSEA. The length of the CDR3 is 14 residues. Between the trimmed V and J ends, which lost 5 bases and 2 bases, there was a span of 12 bases. CDR3: CSVYSRTNTGELFF. Here the CDR3 DNA reads TGCAGCGTTTACAGCCGAACCAACACCGGGGAGCTGTTTTTT.

Ten or more counts support this clonotype. This sequence joins TRBV6-1 and TRBJ1-1, with 7 bases identical to TRBD1. Germline CDR1 is MNHNS and CDR2 is SASEGT. Trimming took 8 bases from V and 2 from J; bases not matched to a gene: 8. The CDR3 is 14 amino acids. CDR3: CASDPRQGNTEAFF. The CDR3 coding sequence is TGTGCCAGCGATCCCCGACAGGGAAACACTGAAGCTTTCTTT.

The sample holds a few counts of this clonotype. The junction and the germline gene differ at one end; a read error may be behind it. The genes are TRBV2 and TRBJ2-1; possibly TRBD1 for D (6 bases). The CDR3 contains 13 residues. Germline CDR1 reads SNHLY; CDR2 reads FYNNEI. The CDR3 DNA sequence: TGTGCCAGCACCTGGGGGCGGCAGAATGGGCAGTTCTTC. Its translation: CASTWGRQNGQFF.

This clonotype was seen at least ten times. V usage is TRBV2 and J usage is TRBJ2-2, with 9 bases fitting TRBD1. CDR3 length: 16 residues. Germline CDR1 SNHLY, CDR2 FYNNEI. With V trimmed by 5 bases and J by 1 base, 5 bases remained unmatched. The CDR3 coding sequence is TGTGCCAGCAGTTCAGGACAGGGGAGGAACACCGGGGAGCTGTTTTTT. This codes for CASSSGQGRNTGELFF.

On this clonotype: In this CDR3 the conserved last residue, phenylalanine or tryptophan, is missing, so a read error is likely. The chain uses TRBV20-1 and TRBJ2-7; D perhaps matches TRBD1 (6 bases). The germline gives CDR1 DFQATT, CDR2 SNEGSKA (reference sequence). V was clipped by 6 bases and J by 0 bases, with 24 bases between them. The CDR3 is made up of 17 amino acids. CDR3 in amino acids: CSAQGTVVQGSSYEQYS. CDR3 sequence (DNA): TGCAGTGCGCAAGGGACCGTCGTTCAGGGGAGCTCCTACGAGCAGTACTCC.

This clonotype has a count of ten or more. The J gene is TRBJ1-6, the V gene TRBV7-2; weak D call: TRBD1 (5 bases). CDR1 and CDR2 from the germline V gene are SGHTA and FQGNSA. With 5 bases removed from V and 7 bases from J, the gap between germline ends came to 9 bases. The CDR3 has 13 amino acids. CDR3 in DNA: TGTGCCAGCAGCCCCAGGGCAAATTCACCCCTCCACTTT. It is translated as CASSPRANSPLHF.

This clonotype was seen only a few times. A much larger clone lies a single base off, so this may be a read error. This chain links TRBV6-2 or TRBV6-3 with TRBJ2-7; D is possibly TRBD1 or TRBD2 (5 bases each). The CDR3 covers 13 residues. Germline CDR1 and CDR2: MNHEY and SVGEGT. Trimming took off 2 bases at V and 6 bases at J, with 11 bases between the two ends. CDR3 sequence: CASSYGGGFEQYF. In DNA form, the CDR3 reads TGTGCCAGCAGTTACGGTGGGGGATTCGAGCAGTACTTC.

This clonotype was counted at least ten times. The CDR3 reads CASTTDRGGTQYF. The CDR3 nucleotides are TGTGCCAGCACCACGGACAGGGGAGGGACCCAGTACTTC. The rearrangement links TRBV2 to TRBJ2-5; 9 bases match TRBD1. With 7 bases clipped from V and 7 bases from J, the junction kept 7 bases outside the gene matches. The germline CDR1 and CDR2 sequences are SNHLY and FYNNEI. The CDR3 is 13 residues long.

A note on this clonotype: An end of the junction does not agree with germline; a read error may underlie this. The rearrangement uses TRBV7-3 and TRBJ2-1; D is ambiguous. CDR1 and CDR2 (germline): SGHTA, FQGTGA. The CDR3 runs 18 residues. CDR3 in amino acids: CASSLTVRGESSYNKQFF. The CDR3 nucleotides are TGTGCCAGCAGCTTAACAGTAAGAGGCGAGAGCTCCTACAATAAGCAGTTCTTC.

In its sample, this clonotype was seen many times. J is TRBJ2-3 and V is TRBV15; a possible D gene is TRBD1 (6 bases). Germline CDR1 is LNHNV and CDR2 is YYDKDF (reference sequence). V was clipped by 2 bases and J by 1 base, with 10 bases between them. This CDR3 has 15 amino acids. CDR3 DNA: TGTGCCACCAGCAGAAACAGGGCAGGCACAGATACGCAGTATTTT. Its translation is CATSRNRAGTDTQYF.

This clonotype was seen at least ten times. J is TRBJ2-1 and V is TRBV20-1, with 9 bases matching TRBD2. The V segment lost 1 base and the J segment 4 bases; nucleotides outside the gene matches: 5. Per germline, CDR1 DFQATT and CDR2 SNEGSKA (reference sequence). The CDR3 is made up of 15 amino acids. The CDR3 is CSARVGAGGYNEQFF. Written as DNA, the CDR3 is TGCAGTGCTAGAGTAGGGGCGGGAGGGTACAATGAGCAGTTCTTC.

This clonotype was found a few times. Since a much larger clone is just one base distant, this may be a read error. The CDR3 DNA reads TGCAGTGCAGGGTACAATGAGCAGTTCTTC. It is translated as CSAGYNEQFF. The V and J genes are TRBV20-1 and TRBJ2-1; the D is unclear. The V gene's germline CDR1 is DFQATT and CDR2 SNEGSKA (reference sequence). V dropped 6 bases and J dropped 4 bases, with 4 bases sitting between them. This CDR3 is built from 10 residues.

In this sample, this clonotype turned up a few times. This sequence joins TRBV3-1 and TRBJ2-5, with D unresolved. The V gene's germline CDR1 is LGHDT and CDR2 YNNKEL (reference sequence). Deletions cut 2 bases from V and 2 bases from J, with 6 bases between. There are 13 residues in the CDR3. The CDR3 coding sequence is TGTGCCAGCAGCCAACAAGTTCAAGAGACCCAGTACTTC. Translated: CASSQQVQETQYF.

This clonotype was counted at least ten times. J is TRBJ2-5 and V is TRBV7-2; D gene ambiguous. Germline-derived CDR1 and CDR2 are SGHTA and FQGNSA. V lost 5 bases and J 10 bases, leaving 14 bases between the germline ends. The CDR3 contains 12 residues. This CDR3 is CASSLNLKGQYF. In DNA, the CDR3 is TGTGCCAGCAGCCTCAACCTGAAGGGCCAGTACTTC.

This clonotype showed up many times. The CDR3 DNA follows: TGCGCCAGCAGCCAAGATCGGACGGGGGCGCCCGGGGGGGAGCAGTACTTC. It encodes CASSQDRTGAPGGEQYF. This sequence joins TRBV4-1 and TRBJ2-7, with D possibly TRBD2 on 7 matching bases. V was trimmed by 0 bases and J by 7 bases, leaving 22 bases between them. This CDR3 region has 17 residues. Germline loops: CDR1 MGHRA, CDR2 YSYEKL.

This clonotype occurred many times. This chain uses TRBV15 with TRBJ2-3, with D possibly called TRBD1 or TRBD2 (5 bases each). Germline CDR1 LNHNV, CDR2 YYDKDF (reference sequence). V dropped 7 bases and J dropped 3 bases, with 14 bases sitting between them. The CDR3 is 14 amino acids. CDR3 sequence (DNA): TGTGCCACCAAAGCCCGGGACCAGACAGATACGCAGTATTTT. As protein: CATKARDQTDTQYF.

This clonotype was seen repeatedly, ten times or more. J is TRBJ2-5 and V is TRBV12-3 or TRBV12-4; D perhaps matches TRBD2 (7 bases). CDR3 length: 18 amino acids. V dropped 4 bases and J dropped 2 bases, with 23 bases sitting between them. The chain's CDR3 is CASSSGVESGVAQETQYF. As DNA, the CDR3 is TGTGCCAGCAGTTCAGGGGTAGAGAGCGGGGTTGCTCAAGAGACCCAGTACTTC.

As for this clonotype: A read error may explain this, as a much larger clone is one base away. The rearrangement joins TRBV24-1 to TRBJ2-2; tentatively, D is TRBD2 (5 bases). This CDR3 is built from 14 residues. Germline V gene lookup returns CDR1 KGHDR and CDR2 SFDVKD. The chain's CDR3 is CATSSSANTGELLF. As DNA, the CDR3 is TGTGCCACCAGTTCCTCCGCTAACACCGGGGAGCTGCTTTTT.

As for this clonotype: A read error is the likely source, as a far larger clone sits one nucleotide away. The rearrangement uses TRBV13 and TRBJ2-1; 9 bases are a match to TRBD1. From germline, CDR1 is PRHDT and CDR2 FYEKMQ (reference sequence). CDR3 size: 15 residues. CDR3: CASSQGTGRGNEQFF. The CDR3 DNA follows: TGCGCCAGCAGCCAAGGGACAGGGAGAGGCAATGAGCAGTTCTTC.

This clonotype has a count of ten or more. This chain joins TRBV20-1 and TRBJ2-1; D is possibly TRBD2 (6 bases). Trimming removed 6 bases at V and 4 bases at J, with 13 bases between. The CDR3 covers 13 residues. In germline, CDR1 is DFQATT, CDR2 SNEGSKA (reference sequence). DNA for the CDR3: TGCAGTGCAGAGATAGCGGCTTACAATGAGCAGTTCTTC. It translates to CSAEIAAYNEQFF.

This clonotype occurred many times. Its ends do not fully match the called genes, so a read error is possible. J is TRBJ2-2 and V is TRBV7-7; possible D gene TRBD2, 5 bases. The CDR3 runs to 14 residues. Germline lookup yields CDR1 SSHAT and CDR2 FNYEAQ (reference sequence). This CDR3 reads CASSLGGNTGELFF. CDR3 sequence (DNA): TGTGCTAGCAGCTTAGGAGGGAACACCGGGGAGCTGTTTTTT.

At least ten counts were recorded for this clonotype. The chain joins TRBV6-2 or TRBV6-3 to TRBJ2-7; TRBD1 might be the D (6 bases). Trimming cost V 1 base and J 2 bases, with 9 bases left between them. CDR3 length: 14 amino acids. CDR1 is MNHEY, CDR2 SVGEGT, per germline. This chain's CDR3 is CASSYWTAPYEQYF. The CDR3 nucleotides read TGTGCCAGCAGTTACTGGACAGCTCCCTACGAGCAGTACTTC.

The chain has TRBV6-1 and TRBJ1-1; no firm D call. Germline CDR1 reads MNHNS; CDR2 reads SASEGT. Trimming cost V 5 bases and J 1 base, with 14 bases left between them. The length of the CDR3 is 15 residues. The CDR3 reads CASSYSSFGNTEAFF. CDR3 DNA sequence: TGTGCCAGCAGTTACTCGAGTTTCGGGAACACTGAAGCTTTCTTT.

Many counts were recorded for this clonotype. The chain links TRBV20-1 to TRBJ1-1; 7 nucleotides agree with TRBD1. Trimming removed 6 bases from V and 2 bases from J; junction bases left unmatched: 3. Germline CDR1 DFQATT, CDR2 SNEGSKA (reference sequence). The CDR3 is made up of 12 amino acids. CDR3 in amino acids: CSAVGGNTEAFF. CDR3 sequence (DNA): TGCAGTGCAGTAGGGGGCAACACTGAAGCTTTCTTT.